This T cell receptor (beta chain) was obtained from a study of glioma-infiltrating T cells. Concerning this clonotype itself: The antigen remains undetermined.

Amplification of TCR alpha and beta CDR3 regions from RNA used iRepertoire nested multiplex PCR. Tissue mRNA or PBMC total RNA, about 85-400 ng, went into one-step reverse transcription and amplification. TCRdb used MiXCR to reprocess the multiplex PCR reads, holding one entry per CDR3 protein. The sample gives under 200,000 distinct CDR3 sequences, over 40% of which show up once; around 5.2% is in the top ten. Trimming removed 2 bases from V and 9 bases from J; junction bases left unmatched: 1. The germline V gene encodes CDR1 LGHNA and CDR2 YNFKEQ. The CDR3 length is 12 residues. Findings and caveats of the study: Very few CDR3 sequences were shared between tissue and blood. Gliomas, especially low-grade, showed above-expected tissue-blood divergence; non-neoplastic patients showed below.

The sample comprised glioma tissue, nonneoplastic brain tissue, or PBMCs (not recorded which). This chain joins TRBV4-2 and TRBJ2-1; TRBD1 agrees at 7 bases. The source is a human donor with low-grade glioma or glioblastoma, undergoing nonglioma brain surgery, or in good health (not recorded which). CDR3 sequence reads: CASSQTGVEQFF. CDR3 coding DNA: TGTGCCAGCAGCCAAACAGGGGTTGAGCAGTTCTTC.